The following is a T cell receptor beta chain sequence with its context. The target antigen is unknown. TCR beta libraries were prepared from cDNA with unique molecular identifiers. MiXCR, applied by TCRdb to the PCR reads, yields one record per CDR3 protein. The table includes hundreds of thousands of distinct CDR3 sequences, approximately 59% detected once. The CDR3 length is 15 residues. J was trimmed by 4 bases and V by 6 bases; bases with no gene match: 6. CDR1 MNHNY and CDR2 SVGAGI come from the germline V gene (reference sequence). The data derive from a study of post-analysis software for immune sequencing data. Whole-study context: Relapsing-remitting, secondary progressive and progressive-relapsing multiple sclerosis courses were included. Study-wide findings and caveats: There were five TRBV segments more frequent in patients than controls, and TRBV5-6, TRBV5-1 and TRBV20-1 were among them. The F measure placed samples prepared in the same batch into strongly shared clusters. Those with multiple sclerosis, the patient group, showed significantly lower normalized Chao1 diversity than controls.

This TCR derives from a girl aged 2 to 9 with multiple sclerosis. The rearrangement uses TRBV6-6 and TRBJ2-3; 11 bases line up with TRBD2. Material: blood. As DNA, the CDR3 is TGTGCCAGCAGCCTAACTAGCGGGAGATCAGATACGCAGTATTTT. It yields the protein CASSLTSGRSDTQYF.